The rows below give T cell receptor beta chains drawn from one sample of a study of CD8+ T cells in alopecia areata. Produced via immunoSEQ multiplex PCR; TCRdb's table is partial and in-frame only. The repertoire includes about 200,000 clones, roughly 60% of them detected once, and 5.5% to 6% sits in the top ten. This specimen was CD4+ T cells sorted from blood, taken at week 24, from a patient treated with tofacitinib. These receptors were obtained from a human donor with alopecia areata. Each CDR3 is given without its conserved first and last residue. Fields, in order: V gene, CDR3 protein.

TRBV5-1 | ASSLGQPGETQY
TRBV7-2 | ASSLSPGTGQPQH
TRBV29-1 | SVKAGQSPYEQY
TRBV5-1 | ASRPRTEVATNEKLF
TRBV7-9 | ASSGLAGELAKNIQY
TRBV9 | ASSVRVSRTDTQY
TRBV15 | ATSRDSHSGGTSTDTQY
TRBV25-1 | ASSESGTRAGPLH
TRBV19 | ASSMSPEKLF
TRBV5-1 | ASSLAQDAEVEQY
TRBV6-6 | ASSLRGTGANVLT
TRBV18 | ASSPNLGESEQY
TRBV15 | ATSRAQLQETQY